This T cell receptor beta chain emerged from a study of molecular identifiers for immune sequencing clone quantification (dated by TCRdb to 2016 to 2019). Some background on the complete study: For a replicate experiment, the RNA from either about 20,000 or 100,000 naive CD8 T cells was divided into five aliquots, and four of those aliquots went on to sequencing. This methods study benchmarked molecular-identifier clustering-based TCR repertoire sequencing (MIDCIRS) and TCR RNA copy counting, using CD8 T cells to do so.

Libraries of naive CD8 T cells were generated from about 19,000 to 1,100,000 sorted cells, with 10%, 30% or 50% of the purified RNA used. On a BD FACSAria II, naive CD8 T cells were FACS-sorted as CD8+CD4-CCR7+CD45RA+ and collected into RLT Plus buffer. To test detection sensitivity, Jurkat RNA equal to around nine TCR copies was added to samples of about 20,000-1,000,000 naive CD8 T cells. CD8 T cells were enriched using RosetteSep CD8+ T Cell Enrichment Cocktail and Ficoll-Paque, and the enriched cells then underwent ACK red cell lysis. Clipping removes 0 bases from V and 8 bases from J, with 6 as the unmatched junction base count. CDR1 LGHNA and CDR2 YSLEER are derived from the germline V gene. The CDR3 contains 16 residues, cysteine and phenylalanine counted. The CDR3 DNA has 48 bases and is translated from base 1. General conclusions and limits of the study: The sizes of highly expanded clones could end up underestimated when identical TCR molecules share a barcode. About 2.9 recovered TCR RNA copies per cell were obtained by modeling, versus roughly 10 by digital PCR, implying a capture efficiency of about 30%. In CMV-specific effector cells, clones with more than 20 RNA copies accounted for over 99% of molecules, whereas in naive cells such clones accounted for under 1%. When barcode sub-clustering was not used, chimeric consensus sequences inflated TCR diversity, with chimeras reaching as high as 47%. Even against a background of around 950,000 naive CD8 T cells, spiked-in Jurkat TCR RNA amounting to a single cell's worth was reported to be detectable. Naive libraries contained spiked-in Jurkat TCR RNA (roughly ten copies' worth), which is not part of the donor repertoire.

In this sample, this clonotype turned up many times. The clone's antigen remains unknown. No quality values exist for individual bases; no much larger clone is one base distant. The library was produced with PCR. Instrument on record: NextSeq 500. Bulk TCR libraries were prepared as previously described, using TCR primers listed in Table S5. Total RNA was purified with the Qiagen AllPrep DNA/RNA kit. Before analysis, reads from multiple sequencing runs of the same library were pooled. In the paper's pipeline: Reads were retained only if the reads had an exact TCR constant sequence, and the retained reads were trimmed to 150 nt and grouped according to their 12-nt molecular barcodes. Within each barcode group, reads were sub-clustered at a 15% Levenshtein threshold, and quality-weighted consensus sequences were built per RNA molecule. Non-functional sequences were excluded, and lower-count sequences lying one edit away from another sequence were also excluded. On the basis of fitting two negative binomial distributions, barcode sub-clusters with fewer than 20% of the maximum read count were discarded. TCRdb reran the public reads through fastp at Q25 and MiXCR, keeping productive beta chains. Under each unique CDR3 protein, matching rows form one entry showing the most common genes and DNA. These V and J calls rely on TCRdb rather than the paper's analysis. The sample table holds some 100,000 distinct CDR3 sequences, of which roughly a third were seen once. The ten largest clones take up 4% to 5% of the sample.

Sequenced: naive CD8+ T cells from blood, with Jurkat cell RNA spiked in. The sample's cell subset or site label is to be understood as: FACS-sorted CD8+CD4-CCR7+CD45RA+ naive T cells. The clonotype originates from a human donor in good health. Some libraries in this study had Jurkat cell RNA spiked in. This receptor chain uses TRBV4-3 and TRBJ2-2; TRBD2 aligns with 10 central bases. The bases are TGCGCCAGCAGCCAAGATAGCGGGAGGCACCCTGGGGAGCTGTTTTTT. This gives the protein CASSQDSGRHPGELFF.